Each of the 24 T cell receptor beta chains below was sequenced from the same sample in a study of cytomegalovirus exposure and HLA in healthy donors. Primers included in the PCR were 60 Vbeta and 13 Jbeta primers. Some clones are missing from TCRdb's copy, which holds only in-frame ones; the method was immunoSEQ multiplex PCR. The sample carries some 190,000 clones, about four fifths recorded once. The sample consisted of PBMCs. Every receptor here comes from a man aged 40-49 years in good health and CMV-seronegative.

This chain joins TRBV4-1 and TRBJ1-2, with 7 nucleotides matching TRBD1. The CDR3 contains 13 residues. After removal of 4 bases from V and 7 bases from J, the junction contained 6 bases not matched to a gene. Germline V lookup: CDR1 MGHRA, CDR2 YSYEKL. CDR3 in DNA: TGCGCCAGCAGCCGTCCCCGGGACAGTGGCTACACCTTC. Translating it yields CASSRPRDSGYTF.

The chain uses TRBV2 and TRBJ1-1; no clear D. Trimming removed 6 bases from V and 0 bases from J, with 8 bases in between. The CDR3 extends over 13 amino acids. CDR1 and CDR2 from the germline V gene are SNHLY and FYNNEI. The CDR3 loop is CASRPGLNTEAFF. The CDR3 coding sequence is TGTGCCAGCAGGCCGGGATTGAACACTGAAGCTTTCTTT.

CDR3 nucleotides: TGTGCCAGCAGTGAAGGGGACTACCAATTGCGAGATACGCAGTATTTT. It yields the protein CASSEGDYQLRDTQYF. The chain couples TRBV25-1 to TRBJ2-3; 7 positions agree with TRBD2. Germline-derived CDR1 and CDR2 are MGHDK and SYGVNS. This CDR3 is built from 16 residues. Unmatched junction bases numbered 10, after V lost 2 bases and J lost 5 bases.

This clone was observed once. This chain connects TRBV5-4 to TRBJ2-7, with 7 bases matching TRBD2. CDR1 and CDR2 from the germline V gene are SGHNT and YYREEE (reference sequence). The length of the CDR3 is 14 residues. The V gene end was trimmed by 0 bases and the J gene end by 2 bases; junction bases not matched to a gene: 2. The CDR3 region is CASSLDAGAYEQYF. DNA for the CDR3: TGTGCCAGCAGCTTGGATGCGGGGGCCTACGAGCAGTACTTC.

The chain joins TRBV28 to TRBJ1-1; 12 bases fit TRBD1. Germline V gene sequence: CDR1 MDHEN, CDR2 SYDVKM. V was clipped by 6 bases and J by 4 bases; unmatched bases: 15. This CDR3 is built from 18 residues. The CDR3 protein is CASRAGQGAHWLGTEAFF. CDR3 DNA sequence: TGTGCCAGCAGGGCGGGACAGGGGGCGCATTGGTTGGGCACTGAAGCTTTCTTT.

The CDR3 spells CASRGRDRGNTEAFF. The CDR3 DNA follows: TGTGCCAGCAGGGGACGGGACAGGGGAAACACTGAAGCTTTCTTT. The chain joins TRBV6-5 to TRBJ1-1; the match to TRBD1 covers 10 bases. Germline CDR1 is MNHEY and CDR2 is SVGAGI. The V segment lost 6 bases and the J segment 2 bases; nucleotides outside the gene matches: 6. This CDR3 comprises 15 residues.

The chain has TRBV7-2 and TRBJ2-2, with a possible D match to TRBD2 (5 bases). The germline V gene encodes CDR1 SGHTA and CDR2 FQGNSA. The germline V and J ends were trimmed by 7 bases and 4 bases, with 13 bases remaining between them. The CDR3 has 14 amino acids. The CDR3 protein is CASTPRAGTGELFF. CDR3 DNA sequence: TGTGCCAGCACTCCGCGGGCCGGCACCGGGGAGCTGTTTTTT.

The gene calls are TRBV5-8 and TRBJ1-4; TRBD1 might be the D (6 bases). This CDR3 comprises 15 residues. V lost 0 bases and J lost 3, with 9 bases in between. CDR1 and CDR2 (germline): SGHTS, YDEGEE. The CDR3 region has the DNA TGTGCCAGCAGCTTGGTCAGGGGTGCTAATGAAAAACTGTTTTTT. The encoded protein is CASSLVRGANEKLFF.

The CDR3 here is CASSLGGFRSNQPQHF. In DNA, the CDR3 is TGTGCCAGCAGTTTAGGGGGGTTTAGGAGCAATCAGCCCCAGCATTTT. The V call is TRBV28, the J call TRBJ1-5; possibly TRBD1 for D (5 bases). Trimming shortened V by 2 bases and J by 1 base, and 12 bases separated the two germline ends. The germline V gene encodes CDR1 MDHEN and CDR2 SYDVKM. The length of the CDR3 is 16 residues.

CDR3 sequence reads: CASSRLVFSPEQYF. In DNA, the CDR3 is TGTGCCAGCAGCCGACTAGTGTTCTCCCCCGAGCAGTACTTC. The chain is built from TRBV7-2 and TRBJ2-7, with D possibly TRBD2 on 6 matching bases. The CDR3 consists of 14 residues. V was trimmed by 5 bases and J by 6 bases, leaving 17 bases between them. Germline CDR1 and CDR2: SGHTA and FQGNSA.

CDR3 nucleotide sequence: TGTGCCAGCAGCCCACTGACAGGCGTTAACTATGGCTACACCTTC. Its protein is CASSPLTGVNYGYTF. This chain joins TRBV13 and TRBJ1-2, with TRBD1 as a possible D gene (6 bases). The V and J ends lost 5 bases and 1 base respectively, with 14 bases between them. The CDR3 covers 15 residues. Germline V lookup: CDR1 PRHDT, CDR2 FYEKMQ (reference sequence).

The chain recombines TRBV25-1 with TRBJ1-5, with 8 nucleotides matching TRBD1. The CDR3 is 15 amino acids. V gave up 1 base and J gave up 6 bases; unmatched junction bases: 5. Germline CDR1 and CDR2: MGHDK and SYGVNS. The CDR3 DNA follows: TGTGCCAGCAGTGAATCAGGGGGCACCGGTCAGCCCCAGCATTTT. Protein: CASSESGGTGQPQHF.

This chain connects TRBV10-3 to TRBJ2-1, with 8 bases lining up with TRBD1. With 4 bases clipped from V and 7 bases from J, the junction kept 6 bases outside the gene matches. This CDR3 has 14 residues. CDR1 and CDR2 from the germline V gene are ENHRY and SYGVKD. The CDR3 DNA reads as TGTGCCATCAGTGTGCAGGGGGCAGAGAATGAGCAGTTCTTC. It yields the protein CAISVQGAENEQFF.

This clone has a handful of counts. V gene TRBV28 combines with J gene TRBJ1-5; 8 bases are a match to TRBD1. Per the germline V gene, CDR1 is MDHEN and CDR2 is SYDVKM. The length of the CDR3 is 19 residues. The V segment lost 5 bases and the J segment 0 bases; nucleotides outside the gene matches: 15. CDR3 loop: CASSTDRGQGLYSNQPQHF. The CDR3 bases are TGTGCCAGCAGTACAGACAGGGGCCAAGGGCTATATAGCAATCAGCCCCAGCATTTT.

V is TRBV5-1 and J is TRBJ1-1; no clear D. Trimming cost V 1 base and J 4 bases, with 8 bases left between them. The CDR3 loop spans 13 amino acids. CDR1 is SGHRS, CDR2 YFSETQ, per germline. The CDR3 region has the DNA TGCGCCAGCAGCTTGTTAACTCCCACTGAAGCTTTCTTT. Its translation: CASSLLTPTEAFF.

The rearrangement links TRBV6-1 to TRBJ2-1, with TRBD1 matching 9 bases. The CDR3 totals 16 residues. Germline CDR1 MNHNS, CDR2 SASEGT. V shed 4 bases and J 2 bases; nucleotides not matched to a gene: 6. The CDR3 DNA sequence: TGTGCCAGCAGTGGGGGACAGGGCTCAACCTACAATGAGCAGTTCTTC. Translated: CASSGGQGSTYNEQFF.

This chain links TRBV27 with TRBJ2-3, with 13 bases fitting TRBD2. V gave up 4 bases and J gave up 6 bases; unmatched junction bases: 10. Germline V lookup: CDR1 MNHEY, CDR2 SMNVEV (reference sequence). The CDR3 contains 17 residues. CDR3 amino acids: CASSSQSLAGGPDTQYF. The CDR3 bases are TGTGCCAGCAGTTCACAGTCACTAGCGGGGGGGCCGGATACGCAGTATTTT.

The V call is TRBV28, the J call TRBJ2-3, with TRBD1 as a possible D gene (5 bases). The germline V gene encodes CDR1 MDHEN and CDR2 SYDVKM. The CDR3 consists of 15 residues. Trimming removed 0 bases at V and 2 bases at J, with 9 bases between. The CDR3 sequence is CASSLWAGNTDTQYF. CDR3 sequence (DNA): TGTGCCAGCAGTTTATGGGCAGGGAACACAGATACGCAGTATTTT. Full variable domain (missing parts from reference TRBV28 and TRBJ2-3): DVKVTQSSRYLVKRTGEKVFLECVQDMDHENMFWYRQDPGLGLRLIYFSYDVKMKEKGDIPEGYSVSREKKERFSLILESASTNQTSMYLCASSLWAGNTDTQYFGPGTRLTVL.

About this clone itself: The limits of the CDR3 on the DNA are not certain, so only TCRdb's listed CDR3 is given. The chain has TRBV19 and TRBJ2-7; the D call in the table, TRBD1, was not verified against the DNA. The germline V gene encodes CDR1 LNHDA and CDR2 SQIVND (reference sequence). From its first to its last residue, the CDR3 has 15 amino acids. This CDR3 is CASSILAERPYEQYF.

The J gene is TRBJ1-2, the V gene TRBV7-9, with a possible D match to TRBD1 (6 bases). Germline V CDR1 and CDR2: SEHNR, FQNEAQ (reference sequence). Trimming removed 1 base at V and 4 bases at J, with 13 bases between. The CDR3 consists of 15 residues. CDR3 DNA: TGTGCCAGCAGCTTAGAGGGGGACATCTTCTATGGCTACACCTTC. This gives the protein CASSLEGDIFYGYTF.

This chain links TRBV9 with TRBJ1-3, with D maybe TRBD1 (6 bases). The V end lost 0 bases, the J end lost 1 base, and 11 bases lay between the germline ends. The CDR3 spans 16 residues. CDR1 and CDR2 (germline): SGDLS, YYNGEE. For the CDR3, the DNA is TGTGCCAGCAGCGTAGCAAAACAGGGTTCTGGAAACACCATATATTTT. This translates into CASSVAKQGSGNTIYF.

This chain connects TRBV2 to TRBJ1-2; D possibly corresponds to TRBD1 (6 bases). CDR1 is SNHLY, CDR2 FYNNEI, per germline. V was trimmed by 7 bases and J by 3 bases, leaving 15 bases between them. The CDR3 is 14 residues long. The CDR3, as DNA: TGTGCCAGCATTCTAAGGGGGGGGGACTATGGCTACACCTTC. It encodes CASILRGGDYGYTF.

The CDR3 nucleotides are TGTGCCAGCGCCTCGGACCAGGGGCAATCACCCCTCCACTTT. This sequence encodes CASASDQGQSPLHF. This chain connects TRBV11-3 to TRBJ1-6; weak D call: TRBD1 (6 bases). Between the trimmed V and J ends, which lost 8 bases and 10 bases, there was a span of 18 bases. This CDR3 is 14 amino acids long. Germline CDR1 and CDR2: SGHNT and YENEEA.

The gene calls are TRBV6-6 and TRBJ1-4; D remains ambiguous. Germline V CDR1 and CDR2: MNHNY, SVGAGI (reference sequence). Between the trimmed V and J ends, which lost 6 bases and 8 bases, there was a span of 4 bases. The CDR3 totals 10 residues. In DNA, the CDR3 is TGTGCCAGCAGGACAGAAAAACTGTTTTTT. Its translation: CASRTEKLFF.